The present T cell receptor beta chain was sequenced within a study of blood T cells in healthy people across ages. Study conclusions and caveats: Diversity of TCR beta per million T cells declined in a roughly linear way with age.

The CDR3 is 12 amino acids. CDR1 and CDR2 from the germline V gene are MNHNY and SVGAGI (reference sequence). Trimming removed 5 bases at V and 6 bases at J, with 10 bases between. Then a second PCR, running about 6 to 12 cycles, was carried out with a sample-barcoded 5' primer and a J-beta primer mix. TCRdb independently ran MiXCR on the 5' RACE reads; one entry per CDR3 protein. This table holds fewer than 2,000,000 distinct CDR3 sequences, approximately 32% found once. On this clonotype: Its specificity is unknown.

Drawing of peripheral blood yielded about 10 milliliters from each donor. The clonotype was recovered from a woman aged 25 to 39 in good health. The sequencing sample was made of blood. The chain recombines TRBV6-6 with TRBJ1-2, with D unresolved. The CDR3 coding sequence is TGTGCCAGCAGTGTCTTACGGGATGGCTACACCTTC. It codes for CASSVLRDGYTF.